The 29 T cell receptor beta chains presented below share a single source sample, sequenced in a study of memory CD8 T cells in hepatitis C reinfection. Time point denoted: late/post reinfection, 12 to 24 weeks after detection. Sorted cells were sequenced directly ex vivo without any in vitro expansion. Some clones are missing from TCRdb's copy, which holds only in-frame ones; the method was immunoSEQ multiplex PCR. The sample consists of around 4,400 clones, about nine tenths of them appearing once. The source material was naive CD8+ T cells sorted from blood. Receptors were obtained from a man aged 50 or older with hepatitis C virus infection.

CDR3 in amino acids: CASSSSSYEQYF. The CDR3 DNA sequence: TGTGCCAGCAGCTCGAGCTCCTACGAGCAGTACTTC. The J gene is TRBJ2-7, the V gene TRBV5-4; D ambiguous. Trimming took off 3 bases at V and 0 bases at J, with 4 bases between the two ends. CDR1 and CDR2 from the germline V gene are SGHNT and YYREEE (reference sequence). This CDR3 contains 12 residues.

V gene TRBV9 combines with J gene TRBJ2-1, with 11 bases aligning to TRBD2. Trimming at V came to 1 base and at J to 7 bases, leaving 4 bases not matched to a gene. The length of the CDR3 is 15 residues. CDR1 and CDR2 from the germline V gene are SGDLS and YYNGEE. In nucleotides, the CDR3 is TGTGCCAGCAGCGTACGACTAGCGGGGACTAATGAGCAGTTCTTC. This sequence encodes CASSVRLAGTNEQFF.

This clone was seen a single time. V and J are TRBV4-3 and TRBJ2-3; TRBD1 is a possible D gene (5 bases). V was pared by 0 bases and J by 6 bases, with 10 bases between. The CDR3 extends over 14 amino acids. The V gene's germline CDR1 is LGHNA and CDR2 YSLEER. CDR3 nucleotide sequence: TGCGCCAGCAGCCAAGAAAGGGGCGCTGATACGCAGTATTTT. This translates into CASSQERGADTQYF.

The chain uses TRBV13 and TRBJ2-7; the match to TRBD1 covers 8 bases. The CDR3 contains 15 residues. Germline lookup yields CDR1 PRHDT and CDR2 FYEKMQ (reference sequence). V lost 1 base to trimming and J lost 3 bases; unmatched junction nucleotides: 5. CDR3 in amino acids: CASSLDGTGDYEQYF. The CDR3 coding sequence is TGTGCCAGCAGCTTAGACGGGACAGGAGACTACGAGCAGTACTTC.

The chain has TRBV2 and TRBJ2-7; TRBD1 matches at 10 bases. Germline trimming cut 6 bases from V and 2 bases from J; bases unmatched to any gene: 4. CDR1 SNHLY and CDR2 FYNNEI come from the germline V gene. This CDR3 has 14 residues. The CDR3 DNA is TGTGCCAGCAGGGGGGACAGGGGCCCCTACGAGCAGTACTTC. It translates to CASRGDRGPYEQYF.

V usage is TRBV4-3 and J usage is TRBJ1-5; possible D gene TRBD1, 6 bases. Germline V gene data show CDR1 as LGHNA and CDR2 as YSLEER. Trimming removed 0 bases from V and 0 bases from J, with 6 bases in between. The CDR3 length is 15 residues. CDR3 nucleotides: TGCGCCAGCAGCCAAGACAGGGGTAGCAATCAGCCCCAGCATTTT. Protein sequence: CASSQDRGSNQPQHF.

The chain recombines TRBV27 with TRBJ2-3, with 7 bases matching TRBD2. Germline V gene sequence: CDR1 MNHEY, CDR2 SMNVEV (reference sequence). The V and J ends lost 3 bases and 11 bases, in that order; junction bases with no gene match: 20. The CDR3 spans 17 residues. CDR3 in DNA: TGTGCCAGCAGTTTTGGTGAGGGGAGGGCCCCCCCTAAAGAGCAGTATTTT. Translating it yields CASSFGEGRAPPKEQYF.

The chain joins TRBV5-4 to TRBJ2-2; 7 bases fit TRBD1. The CDR3 length is 15 residues. Germline assignment: CDR1 SGHNT and CDR2 YYREEE (reference sequence). J lost 5 bases, V lost 2 bases, and 6 bases had no gene match. The CDR3 here is CASSLGTDLTGELFF. CDR3 bases: TGTGCCAGCAGCTTAGGGACAGACCTTACCGGGGAGCTGTTTTTT.

The rearrangement links TRBV10-2 to TRBJ2-3; the D gene is possibly TRBD1 (5 bases). The V and J ends lost 4 bases and 6 bases respectively, with 8 bases between them. The CDR3 runs to 12 residues. Germline assignment: CDR1 WSHSY and CDR2 SAAADI. CDR3 region: CASSAGADTQYF. As DNA, the CDR3 is TGCGCCAGCAGTGCTGGGGCGGATACGCAGTATTTT.

This chain connects TRBV4-3 to TRBJ1-2, with D uncertain. This CDR3 has 15 amino acids. Between the trimmed V and J ends, which lost 0 bases and 4 bases, there was a span of 12 bases. CDR1 and CDR2 from the germline V gene are LGHNA and YSLEER. The CDR3 here is CASSQDRAQFYGYTF. DNA for the CDR3: TGCGCCAGCAGCCAAGATCGTGCGCAATTCTATGGCTACACCTTC.

The chain couples TRBV6-1 to TRBJ1-1, with TRBD1 as a possible D gene (5 bases). Trimming removed 9 bases at V and 4 bases at J, with 18 bases between. Germline CDR1 MNHNS, CDR2 SASEGT. The CDR3 is 14 amino acids. CDR3 residues: CASSRQGGFTEAFF. The CDR3 DNA is TGTGCCAGTTCGAGGCAGGGAGGATTCACTGAAGCTTTCTTT.

This chain links TRBV6-6 with TRBJ1-3, with D perhaps matching TRBD1 (6 bases). V lost 4 bases and J lost 0, with 13 bases in between. CDR3 length: 16 residues. Germline values: CDR1 MNHNY, CDR2 SVGAGI (reference sequence). This chain's CDR3 is CASSSAPDSSGNTIYF. The CDR3 DNA sequence: TGTGCCAGCAGTTCCGCCCCGGACAGCTCTGGAAACACCATATATTTT.

V gene TRBV19 combines with J gene TRBJ2-7; 9 nucleotides agree with TRBD1. V shed 3 bases and J 7 bases; nucleotides not matched to a gene: 7. The CDR3 extends over 14 amino acids. Germline V gene lookup returns CDR1 LNHDA and CDR2 SQIVND (reference sequence). CDR3: CASSIGTGRLEQYF. The CDR3 DNA reads TGTGCCAGTAGTATTGGGACAGGGCGGCTAGAGCAGTACTTC.

The chain carries TRBV28 and TRBJ1-3, with a tentative D call TRBD1 (6 bases). Per germline, CDR1 MDHEN and CDR2 SYDVKM. The V end lost 5 bases, the J end lost 11 bases, and 28 bases lay between the germline ends. This CDR3 is built from 17 residues. The CDR3 DNA reads TGTGCCAGCAGTACCCTGACAGGACCCTCTCTTGTGGGTGCCATATATTTT. Its translation is CASSTLTGPSLVGAIYF.

The chain recombines TRBV6-5 with TRBJ1-3; D not certain. Germline CDR1 and CDR2: MNHEY and SVGAGI. The CDR3 spans 15 residues. The V gene lost 3 bases and the J gene lost 0 bases, with 9 bases spanning the gap. CDR3 sequence: CASSYSSVSGNTIYF. The CDR3 DNA reads as TGTGCCAGCAGTTATTCCAGCGTCTCTGGAAACACCATATATTTT.

J is TRBJ2-3 and V is TRBV2; 8 bases fit TRBD1. Trimming at V came to 3 bases and at J to 4 bases, leaving 9 bases not matched to a gene. The length of the CDR3 is 16 residues. Germline CDR1 SNHLY, CDR2 FYNNEI. The CDR3 DNA reads as TGTGCCAGCAGTGACGGACAGGGAGGATACGCAGATACGCAGTATTTT. Its translation is CASSDGQGGYADTQYF.

V usage is TRBV5-4 and J usage is TRBJ1-3, with D possibly being TRBD1 (5 bases). The CDR3 is made up of 14 amino acids. Germline V CDR1 and CDR2: SGHNT, YYREEE (reference sequence). V was pared by 3 bases and J by 3 bases, with 10 bases between. CDR3 loop: CASSSSGVGNTIYF. DNA of the CDR3: TGTGCCAGCAGCTCCTCGGGGGTTGGAAACACCATATATTTT.

The chain combines TRBV4-1 with TRBJ2-7, with D perhaps matching TRBD1 (5 bases). V lost 5 bases, J lost 3 bases, and 11 bases lay in between. CDR1 is MGHRA, CDR2 YSYEKL, per germline. This CDR3 is built from 13 residues. Here the CDR3 reads CASSESRDYEQYF. The CDR3 region has the DNA TGCGCCAGCAGCGAGAGCAGGGACTACGAGCAGTACTTC.

The genes are TRBV19 and TRBJ2-7; D ambiguous. V lost 2 bases and J 0 bases, leaving 5 bases between the germline ends. Per the germline V gene, CDR1 is LNHDA and CDR2 is SQIVND (reference sequence). The CDR3 is 13 amino acids. CDR3: CASSITNSYEQYF. CDR3 coding DNA: TGTGCCAGTAGTATAACTAACTCCTACGAGCAGTACTTC.

On this clone: At the DNA level, this CDR3 is encoded by other sequences in the same sample as well. The rearrangement links TRBV30 to TRBJ1-5; 7 bases line up with TRBD1. CDR3 size: 13 residues. The J segment lost 7 bases and the V segment lost 0 bases, leaving 3 bases of the junction unmatched. Germline V gene data show CDR1 as GTSNPN and CDR2 as SVGIG (reference sequence). The CDR3 sequence is CAWSVQGGQPQHF. The CDR3 DNA is TGTGCCTGGAGTGTACAAGGGGGCCAGCCCCAGCATTTT.

V usage is TRBV9 and J usage is TRBJ2-3; 9 bases map to TRBD1. V trimming: 4 bases; J trimming: 3 bases; junction bases outside the gene matches: 9. This CDR3 contains 16 residues. The V gene's germline CDR1 is SGDLS and CDR2 YYNGEE. The CDR3 region is CASSTEDRGDTDTQYF. The CDR3 region has the DNA TGTGCCAGCAGCACCGAGGACAGGGGAGATACAGATACGCAGTATTTT.

This chain connects TRBV7-9 to TRBJ2-3; the D gene is possibly TRBD1 (6 bases). Germline CDR1 is SEHNR and CDR2 is FQNEAQ (reference sequence). V gave up 4 bases and J gave up 2 bases, with 19 bases separating them. The CDR3 consists of 17 residues. The CDR3 bases are TGTGCCAGCAGCTCTTTACAGGGCCGGAAAATCACAGATACGCAGTATTTT. Its protein product is CASSSLQGRKITDTQYF.

This clone was counted a single time. The CDR3 ends on some other residue instead of the conserved phenylalanine or tryptophan, so this is likely a read error. The limits of the CDR3 on the DNA are not certain, so only TCRdb's listed CDR3 is given. The J gene is TRBJ2-6, the V gene TRBV21-1; TRBD2, the table's D call, was not compared with the DNA. TRBV21-1 is labeled a pseudogene. The CDR3 length is 15 residues, termini included. CDR3 residues: CASSSPRPTSAGAVL.

The V and J genes are TRBV9 and TRBJ2-7, with D possibly being TRBD1 (6 bases). Germline loops: CDR1 SGDLS, CDR2 YYNGEE. The CDR3 has 14 residues. V gave up 3 bases and J gave up 0 bases, with 10 bases separating them. The CDR3 here is CASSGTDSSYEQYF. The CDR3 nucleotides are TGTGCCAGCAGCGGGACAGATAGCTCCTACGAGCAGTACTTC.

The rearrangement joins TRBV29-1 to TRBJ2-4; 9 positions agree with TRBD2. From germline, CDR1 is SQVTM and CDR2 ANQGSEA. CDR3 length equals 15 residues. J gave up 10 bases and V 1 base, and 11 bases lay outside the gene matches. The CDR3 spells CSVEAASGILGIQYF. As DNA, the CDR3 is TGCAGCGTTGAAGCGGCTAGCGGGATTCTAGGAATTCAGTACTTC.

This clone has only one observation. This chain uses TRBV6-5 with TRBJ2-2; tentative D call: TRBD1 (6 bases). The CDR3 length is 12 residues. Trimming stripped 10 bases from V and 5 bases from J, with 11 bases between. Germline CDR1 and CDR2: MNHEY and SVGAGI. CDR3 sequence reads: CATWQGTGELFF. As DNA, the CDR3 is TGTGCCACCTGGCAGGGGACCGGGGAGCTGTTTTTT.

The chain is built from TRBV13 and TRBJ2-4; D possibly corresponds to TRBD1 (5 bases). The germline CDR1 and CDR2 sequences are PRHDT and FYEKMQ (reference sequence). Trimming pared 4 bases from V and 4 bases from J, leaving 8 bases between. CDR3 length: 13 residues. For the CDR3, the DNA is TGTGCCAGCAGCTCAAAGGGGAAAAACATTCAGTACTTC. Encoded protein: CASSSKGKNIQYF.

This chain joins TRBV2 and TRBJ2-7, with TRBD1 matching 9 bases. The CDR3 extends over 14 amino acids. CDR1 is SNHLY and CDR2 is FYNNEI in the germline V gene. The junction had 1 base not matched to a gene; V was cut back by 1 base and J by 3 bases. DNA of the CDR3: TGTGCCAGCAGTGAAGAGACAGGGGGCTACGAGCAGTACTTC. Its protein is CASSEETGGYEQYF.

The chain joins TRBV19 to TRBJ2-2; D is undetermined. Germline CDR1 is LNHDA and CDR2 is SQIVND (reference sequence). Trimming shortened V by 7 bases and J by 4 bases, and 16 bases separated the two germline ends. The CDR3 is made up of 15 amino acids. The CDR3 is CASTDAGYSTGELFF. The CDR3, as DNA: TGTGCCAGTACTGACGCAGGTTATTCCACCGGGGAGCTGTTTTTT. The variable domain in full, with the rest retrieved from reference TRBV19 and TRBJ2-2, is DGGITQSPKYLFRKEGQNVTLSCEQNLNHDAMYWYRQDPGQGLRLIYYSQIVNDFQKGDIAEGYSVSREKKESFPLTVTSAQKNPTAFYLCASTDAGYSTGELFFGEGSRLTVL.